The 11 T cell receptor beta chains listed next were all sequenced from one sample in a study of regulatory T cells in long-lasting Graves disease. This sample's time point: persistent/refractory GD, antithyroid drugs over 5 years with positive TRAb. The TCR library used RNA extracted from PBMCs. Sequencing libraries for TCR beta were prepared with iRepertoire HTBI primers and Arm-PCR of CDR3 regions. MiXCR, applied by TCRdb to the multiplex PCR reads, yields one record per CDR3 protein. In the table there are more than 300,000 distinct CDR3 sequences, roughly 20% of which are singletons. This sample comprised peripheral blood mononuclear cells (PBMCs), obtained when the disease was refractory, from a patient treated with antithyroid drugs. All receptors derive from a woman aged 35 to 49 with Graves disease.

The CDR3 nucleotides read TGCAGTGCGGGAAGCCTAAAAAACATTCAGTACTTC. Translated, it gives CSAGSLKNIQYF. The chain employs TRBV20-1 and TRBJ2-4; the D is unclear. Germline lookup yields CDR1 DFQATT and CDR2 SNEGSKA (reference sequence). V was pared by 6 bases and J by 4 bases, with 10 bases between. There are 12 residues in the CDR3.

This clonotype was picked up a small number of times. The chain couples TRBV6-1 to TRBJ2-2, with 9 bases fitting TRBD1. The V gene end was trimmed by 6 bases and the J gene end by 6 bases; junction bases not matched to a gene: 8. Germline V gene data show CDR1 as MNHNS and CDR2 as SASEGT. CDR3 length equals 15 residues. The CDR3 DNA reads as TGTGCCAGCAGCTCCGGGACAGGGAAGGCCGGGGAGCTGTTTTTT. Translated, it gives CASSSGTGKAGELFF.

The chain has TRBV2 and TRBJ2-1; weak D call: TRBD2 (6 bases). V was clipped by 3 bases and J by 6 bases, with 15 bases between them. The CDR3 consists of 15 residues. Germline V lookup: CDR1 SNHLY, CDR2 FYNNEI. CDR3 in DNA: TGTGCCAGCAGTGAGGAGGGACCGCTAATCAATGAGCAGTTCTTC. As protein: CASSEEGPLINEQFF.

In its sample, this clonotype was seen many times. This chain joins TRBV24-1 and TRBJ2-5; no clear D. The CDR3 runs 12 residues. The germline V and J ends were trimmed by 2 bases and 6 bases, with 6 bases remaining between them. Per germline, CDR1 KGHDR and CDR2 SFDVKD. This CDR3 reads CATSDSRQTQYF. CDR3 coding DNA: TGTGCCACCAGTGATTCCCGCCAGACCCAGTACTTC.

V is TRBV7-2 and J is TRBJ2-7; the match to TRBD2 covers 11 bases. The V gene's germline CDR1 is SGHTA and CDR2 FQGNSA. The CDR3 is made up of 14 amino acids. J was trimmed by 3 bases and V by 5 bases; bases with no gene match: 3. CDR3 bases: TGTGCCAGCAGCATTAGCGGGAGGGACTACGAGCAGTACTTC. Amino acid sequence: CASSISGRDYEQYF.

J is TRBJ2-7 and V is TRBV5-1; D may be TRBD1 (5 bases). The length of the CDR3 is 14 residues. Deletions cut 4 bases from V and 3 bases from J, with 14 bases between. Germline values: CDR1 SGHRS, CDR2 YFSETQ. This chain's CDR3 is CASSLQDNLYEQYF. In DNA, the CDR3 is TGCGCCAGCAGCCTGCAGGACAACCTCTACGAGCAGTACTTC.

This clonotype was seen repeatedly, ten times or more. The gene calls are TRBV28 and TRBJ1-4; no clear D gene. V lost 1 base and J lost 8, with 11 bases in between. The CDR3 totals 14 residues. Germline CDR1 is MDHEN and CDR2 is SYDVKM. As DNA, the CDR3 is TGTGCCAGCAGTTTATACCCCGATGGGGAAAAACTGTTTTTT. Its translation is CASSLYPDGEKLFF.

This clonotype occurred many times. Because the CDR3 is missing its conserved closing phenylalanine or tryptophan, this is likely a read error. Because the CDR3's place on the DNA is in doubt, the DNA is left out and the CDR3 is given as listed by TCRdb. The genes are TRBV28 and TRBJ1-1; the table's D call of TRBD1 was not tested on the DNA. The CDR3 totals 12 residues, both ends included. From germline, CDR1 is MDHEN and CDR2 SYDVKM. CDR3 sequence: CASSSRDSPVLG.

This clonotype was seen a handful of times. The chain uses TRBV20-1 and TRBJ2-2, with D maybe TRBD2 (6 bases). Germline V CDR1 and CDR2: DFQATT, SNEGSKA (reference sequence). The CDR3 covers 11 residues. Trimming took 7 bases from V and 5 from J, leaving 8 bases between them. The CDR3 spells CSVRGTGELFF. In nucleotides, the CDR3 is TGCAGTGTGCGGGGAACCGGGGAGCTGTTTTTT.

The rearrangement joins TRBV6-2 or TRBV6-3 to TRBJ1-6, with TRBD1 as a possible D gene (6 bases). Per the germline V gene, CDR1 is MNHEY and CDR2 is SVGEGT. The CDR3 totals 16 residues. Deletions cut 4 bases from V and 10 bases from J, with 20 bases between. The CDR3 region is CASSLSQRKGGSPLHF. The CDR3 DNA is TGTGCCAGCAGTTTGTCTCAAAGGAAAGGGGGGTCACCCCTCCACTTT.

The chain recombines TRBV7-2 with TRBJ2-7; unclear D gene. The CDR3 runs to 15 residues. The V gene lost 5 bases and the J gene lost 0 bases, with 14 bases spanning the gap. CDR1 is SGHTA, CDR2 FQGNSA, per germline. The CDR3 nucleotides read TGTGCCAGCAGCCGCTCTCCGGATCCCTCCTACGAGCAGTACTTC. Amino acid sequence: CASSRSPDPSYEQYF.